This TCR beta chain was retrieved from a study of T cell repertoires in cytomegalovirus infection. On the study more broadly: Both recently identified HLA-C-restricted and well-studied HLA-B-restricted CMV epitopes were used in the study. Study findings and constraints: Carriers of CMV and the relevant HLA type were discriminated by public TCR beta frequency.

CDR1 SGHTA and CDR2 FQGNSA come from the germline V gene. The V and J ends lost 5 bases and 1 base, in that order; junction bases with no gene match: 2. CDR3 length equals 13 residues. MiXCR, run by TCRdb on the reads, gives a single entry per CDR3 protein. The sample contains over 250,000 distinct CDR3 sequences, less than 25% of which appear only once. This clonotype was recorded many times. What it binds is not known. This TCR was sampled from a human donor in good health (CMV status not recorded). Some clones in this sample may be carry-over from other donors' samples. The rearrangement uses TRBV7-2 and TRBJ2-7, with 7 positions matching TRBD1. This sample comprised cultured PBMCs, obtained from culture after CMV antigen stimulation. The CDR3 DNA follows: TGTGCCAGCAGCGCACAGGGGTCCTACGAGCAGTACTTC. It is translated as CASSAQGSYEQYF.